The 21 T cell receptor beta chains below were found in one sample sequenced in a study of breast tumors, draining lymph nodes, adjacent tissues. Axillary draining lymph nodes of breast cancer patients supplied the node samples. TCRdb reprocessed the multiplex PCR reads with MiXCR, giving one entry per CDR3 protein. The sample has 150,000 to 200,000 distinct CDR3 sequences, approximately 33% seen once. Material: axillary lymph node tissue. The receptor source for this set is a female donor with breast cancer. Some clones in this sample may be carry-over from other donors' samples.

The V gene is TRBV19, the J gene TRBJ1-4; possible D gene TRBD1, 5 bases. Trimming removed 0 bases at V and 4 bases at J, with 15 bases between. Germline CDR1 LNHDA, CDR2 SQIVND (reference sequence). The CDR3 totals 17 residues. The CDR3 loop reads CASSIEAGLVGNEKLFF. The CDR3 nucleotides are TGTGCCAGTAGTATAGAAGCAGGGTTGGTGGGTAATGAAAAACTGTTTTTT.

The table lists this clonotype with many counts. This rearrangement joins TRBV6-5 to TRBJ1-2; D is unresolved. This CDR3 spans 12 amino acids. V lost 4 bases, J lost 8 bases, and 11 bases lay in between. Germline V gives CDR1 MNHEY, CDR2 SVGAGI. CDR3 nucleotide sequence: TGTGCCAGCAGTTCTTACATTGGGGGCTACACCTTC. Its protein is CASSSYIGGYTF.

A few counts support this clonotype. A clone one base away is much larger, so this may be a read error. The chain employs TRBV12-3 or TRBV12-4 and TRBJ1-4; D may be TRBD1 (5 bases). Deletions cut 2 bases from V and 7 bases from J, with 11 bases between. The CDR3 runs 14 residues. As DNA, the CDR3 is TGTGCCAGCAGTTTACGACAGCTTAGTGAAAAACTGTTTTTT. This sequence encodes CASSLRQLSEKLFF.

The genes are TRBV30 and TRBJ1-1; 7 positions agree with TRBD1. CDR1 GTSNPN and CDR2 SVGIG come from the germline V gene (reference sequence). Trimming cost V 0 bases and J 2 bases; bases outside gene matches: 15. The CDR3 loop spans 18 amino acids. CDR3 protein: CAWSVRWTGRSDNTEAFF. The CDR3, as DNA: TGTGCCTGGAGTGTACGTTGGACAGGAAGAAGTGACAACACTGAAGCTTTCTTT.

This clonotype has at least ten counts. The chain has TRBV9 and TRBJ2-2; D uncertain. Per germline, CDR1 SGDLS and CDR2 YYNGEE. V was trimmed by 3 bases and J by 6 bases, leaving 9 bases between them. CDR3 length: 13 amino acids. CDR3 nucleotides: TGTGCCAGCAGCGGAAAGCACCCCGGGGAGCTGTTTTTT. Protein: CASSGKHPGELFF.

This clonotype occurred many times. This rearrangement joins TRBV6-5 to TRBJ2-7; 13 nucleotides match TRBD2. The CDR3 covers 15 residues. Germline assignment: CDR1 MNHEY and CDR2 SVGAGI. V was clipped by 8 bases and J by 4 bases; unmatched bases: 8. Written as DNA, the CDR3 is TGTGCCAGCGCAGGGACTAGCGGGATTACTTACGAGCAGTACTTC. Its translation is CASAGTSGITYEQYF.

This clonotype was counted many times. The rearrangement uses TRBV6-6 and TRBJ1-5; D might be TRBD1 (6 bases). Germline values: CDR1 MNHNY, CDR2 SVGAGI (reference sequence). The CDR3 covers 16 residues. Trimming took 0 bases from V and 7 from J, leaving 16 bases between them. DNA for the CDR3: TGTGCCAGCAGTTACTCTCCCTACAGGGTAGGGCAGCCCCAGCATTTT. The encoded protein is CASSYSPYRVGQPQHF.

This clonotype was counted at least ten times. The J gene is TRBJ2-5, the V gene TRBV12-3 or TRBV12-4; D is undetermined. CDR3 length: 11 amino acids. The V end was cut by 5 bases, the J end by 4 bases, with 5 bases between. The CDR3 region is CASSLVETQYF. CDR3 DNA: TGTGCCAGCAGTCTCGTAGAGACCCAGTACTTC.

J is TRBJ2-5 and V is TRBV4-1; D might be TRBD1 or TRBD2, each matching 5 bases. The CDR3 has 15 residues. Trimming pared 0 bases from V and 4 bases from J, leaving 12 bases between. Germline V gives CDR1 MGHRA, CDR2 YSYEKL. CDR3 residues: CASSQDYPGPETQYF. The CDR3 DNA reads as TGCGCCAGCAGCCAAGACTACCCGGGGCCAGAGACCCAGTACTTC.

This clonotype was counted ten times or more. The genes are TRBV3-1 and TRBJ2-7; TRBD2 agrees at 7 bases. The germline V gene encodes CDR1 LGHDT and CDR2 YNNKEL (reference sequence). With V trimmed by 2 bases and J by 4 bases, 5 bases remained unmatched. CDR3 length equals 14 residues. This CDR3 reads CASSQQGGEYEQYF. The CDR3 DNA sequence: TGTGCCAGCAGCCAACAGGGAGGGGAGTACGAGCAGTACTTC.

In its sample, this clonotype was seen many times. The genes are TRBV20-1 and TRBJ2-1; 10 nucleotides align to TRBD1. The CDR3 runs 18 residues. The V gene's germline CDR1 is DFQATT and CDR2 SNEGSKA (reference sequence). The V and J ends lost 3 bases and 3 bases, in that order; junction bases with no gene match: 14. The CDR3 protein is CSARSYPTGTGDYNEQFF. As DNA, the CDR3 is TGCAGTGCTAGGAGTTACCCGACCGGGACAGGGGACTACAATGAGCAGTTCTTC.

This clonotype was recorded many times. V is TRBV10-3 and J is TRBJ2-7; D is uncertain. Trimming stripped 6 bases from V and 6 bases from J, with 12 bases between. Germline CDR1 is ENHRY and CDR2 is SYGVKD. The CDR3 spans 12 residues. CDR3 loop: CAISNPASEQYF. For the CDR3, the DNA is TGTGCCATCAGCAATCCCGCCTCCGAGCAGTACTTC.

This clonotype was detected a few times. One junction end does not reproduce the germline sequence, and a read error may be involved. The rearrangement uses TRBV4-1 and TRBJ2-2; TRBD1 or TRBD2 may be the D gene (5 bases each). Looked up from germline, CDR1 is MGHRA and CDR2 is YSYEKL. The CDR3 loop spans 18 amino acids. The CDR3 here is CASSQAVRQLTNTGELSF. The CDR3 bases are TGCGCCAGCAGCCAAGCAGTAAGACAGTTAACGAACACCGGGGAGCTGTCTTTT.

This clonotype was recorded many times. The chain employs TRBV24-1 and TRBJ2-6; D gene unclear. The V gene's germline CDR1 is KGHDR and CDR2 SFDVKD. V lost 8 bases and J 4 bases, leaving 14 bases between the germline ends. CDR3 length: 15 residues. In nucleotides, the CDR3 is TGTGCCACCAAGGGCTTTTGGTGGGGGGCCAACGTCCTGACTTTC. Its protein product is CATKGFWWGANVLTF.

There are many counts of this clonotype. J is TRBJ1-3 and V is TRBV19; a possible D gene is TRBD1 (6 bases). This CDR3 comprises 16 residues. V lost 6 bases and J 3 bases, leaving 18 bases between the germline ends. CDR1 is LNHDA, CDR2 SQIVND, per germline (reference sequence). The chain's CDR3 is CASRSYRDPSGNTIYF. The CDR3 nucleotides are TGTGCCAGTAGATCATACAGGGACCCGAGTGGAAACACCATATATTTT.

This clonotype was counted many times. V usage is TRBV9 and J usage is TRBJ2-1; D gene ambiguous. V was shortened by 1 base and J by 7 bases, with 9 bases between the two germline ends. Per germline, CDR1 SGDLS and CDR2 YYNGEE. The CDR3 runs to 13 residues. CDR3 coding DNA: TGTGCCAGCAGCGTAACCGACCGGAATGAGCAGTTCTTC. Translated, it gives CASSVTDRNEQFF.

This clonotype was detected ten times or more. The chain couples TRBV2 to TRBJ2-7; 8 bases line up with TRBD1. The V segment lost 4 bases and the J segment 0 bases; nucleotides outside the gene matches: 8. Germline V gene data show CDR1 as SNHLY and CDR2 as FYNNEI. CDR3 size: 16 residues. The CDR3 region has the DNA TGTGCCAGCAGTGGGGACAGGATGACGCTCTCCTACGAGCAGTACTTC. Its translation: CASSGDRMTLSYEQYF.

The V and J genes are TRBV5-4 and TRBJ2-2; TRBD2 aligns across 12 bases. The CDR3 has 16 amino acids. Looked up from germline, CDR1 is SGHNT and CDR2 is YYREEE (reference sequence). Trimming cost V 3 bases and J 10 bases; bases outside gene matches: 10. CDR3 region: CASSSPSGGEPEELFF. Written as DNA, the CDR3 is TGTGCCAGCAGCTCCCCTAGCGGGGGGGAGCCCGAGGAGCTGTTTTTT.

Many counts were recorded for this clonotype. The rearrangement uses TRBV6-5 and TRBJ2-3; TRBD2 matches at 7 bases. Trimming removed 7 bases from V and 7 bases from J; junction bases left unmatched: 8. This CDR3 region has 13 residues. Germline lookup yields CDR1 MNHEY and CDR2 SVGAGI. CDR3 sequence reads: CASTQGGTNTQYF. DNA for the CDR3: TGTGCCAGCACCCAGGGAGGGACCAATACGCAGTATTTT.

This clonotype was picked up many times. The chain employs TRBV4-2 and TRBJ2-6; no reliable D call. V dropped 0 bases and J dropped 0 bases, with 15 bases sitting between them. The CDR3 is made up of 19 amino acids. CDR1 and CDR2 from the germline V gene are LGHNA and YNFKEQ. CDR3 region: CASSQDGRFGPSGANVLTF. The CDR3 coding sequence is TGTGCCAGCAGCCAAGATGGACGTTTCGGGCCCTCTGGGGCCAACGTCCTGACTTTC.

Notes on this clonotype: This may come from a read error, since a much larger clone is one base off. CDR3 region: CALSVGLPSYTF. In nucleotides, the CDR3 is TGTGCCTTGAGTGTAGGCCTGCCGAGCTACACCTTC. This chain connects TRBV30 to TRBJ1-2; no clear D gene. CDR1 is GTSNPN, CDR2 SVGIG, per germline (reference sequence). The length of the CDR3 is 12 residues.